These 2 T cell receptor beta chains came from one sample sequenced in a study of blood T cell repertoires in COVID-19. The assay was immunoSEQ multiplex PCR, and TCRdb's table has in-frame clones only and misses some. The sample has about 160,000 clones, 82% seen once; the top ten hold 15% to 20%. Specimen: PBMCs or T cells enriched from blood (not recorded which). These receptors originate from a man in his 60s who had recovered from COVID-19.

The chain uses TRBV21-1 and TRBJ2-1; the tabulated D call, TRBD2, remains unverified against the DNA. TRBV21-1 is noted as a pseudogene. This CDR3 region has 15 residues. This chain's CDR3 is CASRLAMEDYNEQFF. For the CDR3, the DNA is TGTGCCAGCAGACTAGCTATGGAGGACTACAATGAGCAGTTCTTC.

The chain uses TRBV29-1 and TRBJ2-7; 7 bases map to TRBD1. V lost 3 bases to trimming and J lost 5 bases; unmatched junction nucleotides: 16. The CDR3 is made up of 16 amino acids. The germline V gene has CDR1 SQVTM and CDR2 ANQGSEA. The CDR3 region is CSVDTGTAGSKHEQYF. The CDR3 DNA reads TGCAGCGTTGACACCGGGACAGCCGGATCTAAGCACGAGCAGTACTTC.